This TCR beta chain came from a study of blood T cell repertoires in COVID-19. For the study at large: Spain, Italy and the United States supplied samples that represented acute and convalescent COVID-19.

Participants were aged roughly 18 to 89 years from about two dozen US areas. In the source study's methods: Nucleated cell counts were estimated from reference gene primer amplification. Using immunoSEQ multiplex PCR, the repertoire was profiled, and TCRdb retains in-frame clones only, with some absent. V and J calls and clone size are those listed in that table; D and trimming were worked out from the DNA. The sample lists some 400,000 clones, around 89% seen once, with approximately 1.2% in the top ten. The germline V and J ends were trimmed by 0 bases and 4 bases, with 13 bases remaining between them. CDR3 size: 16 residues. Germline V gene sequence: CDR1 SGHAT, CDR2 FQNNGV. This clone was found once.

The clonotype was recovered from a man between 25 and 39 years old who had recovered from COVID-19. What was sequenced was PBMCs or T cells enriched from blood (not recorded which). This rearrangement joins TRBV11-2 to TRBJ2-1; D gene unclear. CDR3 coding DNA: TGTGCCAGCAGCTTAGAATCCCCGACAAGTTACAATGAGCAGTTCTTC. Amino acid sequence: CASSLESPTSYNEQFF.